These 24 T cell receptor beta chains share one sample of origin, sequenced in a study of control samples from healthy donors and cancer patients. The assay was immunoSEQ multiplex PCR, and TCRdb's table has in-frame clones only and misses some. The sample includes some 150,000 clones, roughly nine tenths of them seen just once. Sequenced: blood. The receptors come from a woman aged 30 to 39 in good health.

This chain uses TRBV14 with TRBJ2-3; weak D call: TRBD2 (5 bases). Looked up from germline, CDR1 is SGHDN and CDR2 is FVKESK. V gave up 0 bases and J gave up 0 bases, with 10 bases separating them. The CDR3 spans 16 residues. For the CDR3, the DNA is TGTGCCAGCAGCCAAGATACATCTAGCAGCACAGATACGCAGTATTTT. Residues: CASSQDTSSSTDTQYF.

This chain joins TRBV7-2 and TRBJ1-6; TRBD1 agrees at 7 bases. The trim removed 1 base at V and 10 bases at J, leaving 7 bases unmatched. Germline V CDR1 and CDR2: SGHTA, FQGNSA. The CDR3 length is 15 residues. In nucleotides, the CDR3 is TGTGCCAGCAGCTTAGGGCAGGGGGTGAAGTCACCCCTCCACTTT. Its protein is CASSLGQGVKSPLHF.

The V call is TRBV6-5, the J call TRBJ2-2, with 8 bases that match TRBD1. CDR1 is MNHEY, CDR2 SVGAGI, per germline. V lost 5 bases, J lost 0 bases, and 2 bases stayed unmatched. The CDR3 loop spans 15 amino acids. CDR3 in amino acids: CASSRTGPNTGELFF. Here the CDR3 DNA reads TGTGCCAGCAGTCGGACAGGGCCGAACACCGGGGAGCTGTTTTTT.

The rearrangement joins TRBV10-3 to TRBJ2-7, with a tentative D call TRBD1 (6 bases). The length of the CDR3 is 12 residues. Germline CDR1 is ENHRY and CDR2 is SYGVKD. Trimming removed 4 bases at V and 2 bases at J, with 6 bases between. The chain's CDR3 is CAISAGAYEQYF. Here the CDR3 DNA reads TGTGCCATCAGTGCAGGGGCCTACGAGCAGTACTTC.

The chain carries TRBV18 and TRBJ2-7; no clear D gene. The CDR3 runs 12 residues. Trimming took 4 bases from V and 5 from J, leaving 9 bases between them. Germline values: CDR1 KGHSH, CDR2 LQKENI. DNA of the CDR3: TGTGCCAGCTCACTAGGAATCAACGAGCAGTACTTC. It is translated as CASSLGINEQYF.

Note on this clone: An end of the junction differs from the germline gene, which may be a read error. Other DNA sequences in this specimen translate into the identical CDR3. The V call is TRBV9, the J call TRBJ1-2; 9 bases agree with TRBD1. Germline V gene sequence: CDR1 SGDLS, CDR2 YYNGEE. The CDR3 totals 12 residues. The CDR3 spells CASSRQGGGYTF. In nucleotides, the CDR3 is TGTGCCAGCAGCAGACAGGGGGGAGGCTATACCTTC.

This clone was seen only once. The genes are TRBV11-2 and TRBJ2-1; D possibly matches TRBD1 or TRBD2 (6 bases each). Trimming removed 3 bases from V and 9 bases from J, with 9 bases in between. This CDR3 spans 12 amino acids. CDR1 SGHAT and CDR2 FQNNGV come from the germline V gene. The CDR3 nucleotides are TGTGCCAGCAGCTTTGAGGGGGGTGAGCAGTTCTTC. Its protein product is CASSFEGGEQFF. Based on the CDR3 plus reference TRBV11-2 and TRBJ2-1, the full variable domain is EAGVAQSPRYKIIEKRQSVAFWCNPISGHATLYWYQQILGQGPKLLIQFQNNGVVDDSQLPKDRFSAERLKGVDSTLKIQPAKLEDSAVYLCASSFEGGEQFFGPGTRLTVL.

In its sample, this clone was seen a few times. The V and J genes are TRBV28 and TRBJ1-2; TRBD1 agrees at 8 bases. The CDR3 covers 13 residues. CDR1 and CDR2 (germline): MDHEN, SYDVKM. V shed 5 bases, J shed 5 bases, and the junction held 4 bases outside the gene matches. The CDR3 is CASSTGTGYGYTF. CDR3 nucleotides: TGTGCCAGCAGTACCGGGACAGGATATGGCTACACCTTC.

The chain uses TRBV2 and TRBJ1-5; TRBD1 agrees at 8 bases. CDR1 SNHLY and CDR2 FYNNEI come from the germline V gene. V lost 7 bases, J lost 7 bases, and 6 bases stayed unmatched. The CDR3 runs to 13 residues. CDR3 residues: CASNGQGGQPQHF. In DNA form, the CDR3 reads TGTGCCAGCAACGGACAGGGTGGACAGCCCCAGCATTTT.

Written as DNA, the CDR3 is TGTGCCAGCAGTTCAGTACCGAACACCGGGGAGCTGTTTTTT. Residues: CASSSVPNTGELFF. The chain is built from TRBV27 and TRBJ2-2; D is unclear. The V and J ends lost 4 bases and 0 bases respectively, with 6 bases between them. Per the germline V gene, CDR1 is MNHEY and CDR2 is SMNVEV (reference sequence). The CDR3 extends over 14 amino acids.

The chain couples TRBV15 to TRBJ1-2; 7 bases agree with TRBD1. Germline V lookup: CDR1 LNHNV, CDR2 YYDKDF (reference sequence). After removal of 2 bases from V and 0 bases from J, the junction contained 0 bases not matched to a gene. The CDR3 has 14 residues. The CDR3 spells CATSRQGANYGYTF. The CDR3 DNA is TGTGCCACCAGCAGACAGGGGGCTAACTATGGCTACACCTTC.

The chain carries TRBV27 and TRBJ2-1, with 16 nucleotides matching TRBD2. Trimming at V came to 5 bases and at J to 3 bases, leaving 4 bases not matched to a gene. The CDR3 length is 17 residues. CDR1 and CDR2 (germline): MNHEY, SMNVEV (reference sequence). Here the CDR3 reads CASSGTSGRVHYNEQFF. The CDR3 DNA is TGTGCCAGCAGTGGGACTAGCGGGAGGGTTCACTACAATGAGCAGTTCTTC.

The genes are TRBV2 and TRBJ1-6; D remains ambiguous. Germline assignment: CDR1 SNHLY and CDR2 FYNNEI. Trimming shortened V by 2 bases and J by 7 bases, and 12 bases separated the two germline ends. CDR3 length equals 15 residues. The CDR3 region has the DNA TGTGCCAGCAGTGAATTCGGAAGAGCCAATTCACCCCTCCACTTT. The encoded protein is CASSEFGRANSPLHF.

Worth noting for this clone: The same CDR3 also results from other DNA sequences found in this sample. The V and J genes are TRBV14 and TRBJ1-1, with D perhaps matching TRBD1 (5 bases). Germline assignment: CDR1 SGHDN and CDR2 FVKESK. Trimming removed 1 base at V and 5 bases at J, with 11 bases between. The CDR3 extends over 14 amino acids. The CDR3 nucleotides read TGTGCCAGCAGCCAAGTCCCAGGGAGTACTGAAGCTTTCTTT. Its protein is CASSQVPGSTEAFF. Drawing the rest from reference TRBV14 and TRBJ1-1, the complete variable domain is EAGVTQFPSHSVIEKGQTVTLRCDPISGHDNLYWYRRVMGKEIKFLLHFVKESKQDESGMPNNRFLAERTGGTYSTLKVQPAELEDSGVYFCASSQVPGSTEAFFGQGTRLTVV.

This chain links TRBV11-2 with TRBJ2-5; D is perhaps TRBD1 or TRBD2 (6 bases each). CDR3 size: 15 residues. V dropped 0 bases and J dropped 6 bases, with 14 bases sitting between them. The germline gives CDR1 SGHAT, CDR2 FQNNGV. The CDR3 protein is CASSLDMTGGKTQYF. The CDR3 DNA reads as TGTGCCAGCAGCTTAGATATGACAGGCGGGAAGACCCAGTACTTC.

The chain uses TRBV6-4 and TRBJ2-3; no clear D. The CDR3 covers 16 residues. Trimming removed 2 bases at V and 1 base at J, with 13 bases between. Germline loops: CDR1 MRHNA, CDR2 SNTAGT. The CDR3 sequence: CASSDTFETGTDTQYF. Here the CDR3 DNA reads TGTGCCAGCAGTGACACCTTTGAGACTGGCACAGATACGCAGTATTTT.

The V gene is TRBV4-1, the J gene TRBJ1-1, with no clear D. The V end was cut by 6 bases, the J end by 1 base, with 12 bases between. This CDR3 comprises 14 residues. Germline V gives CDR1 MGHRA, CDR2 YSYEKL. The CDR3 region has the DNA TGCGCCAGCAGGGGAGGATGGGGGAACACTGAAGCTTTCTTT. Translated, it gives CASRGGWGNTEAFF.

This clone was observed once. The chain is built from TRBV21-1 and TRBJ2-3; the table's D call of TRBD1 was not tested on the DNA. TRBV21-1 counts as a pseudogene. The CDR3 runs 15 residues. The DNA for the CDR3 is TGTGCCAGCACCTCAGGGGCAGGGCGTACAGATACGCAGTATTTT. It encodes CASTSGAGRTDTQYF.

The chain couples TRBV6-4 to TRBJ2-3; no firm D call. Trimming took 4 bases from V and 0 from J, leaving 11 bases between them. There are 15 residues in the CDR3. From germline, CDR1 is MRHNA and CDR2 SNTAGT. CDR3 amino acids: CASSVQAASTDTQYF. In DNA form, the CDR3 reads TGTGCCAGCAGTGTTCAGGCAGCTAGCACAGATACGCAGTATTTT.

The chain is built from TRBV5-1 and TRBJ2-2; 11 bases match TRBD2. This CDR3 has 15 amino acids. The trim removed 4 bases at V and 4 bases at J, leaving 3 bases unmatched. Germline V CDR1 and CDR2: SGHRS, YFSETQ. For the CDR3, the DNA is TGCGCCAGCAGCCCAGGACTAGCGGGCACCGGGGAGCTGTTTTTT. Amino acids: CASSPGLAGTGELFF. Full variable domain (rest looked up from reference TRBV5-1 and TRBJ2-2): KAGVTQTPRYLIKTRGQQVTLSCSPISGHRSVSWYQQTPGQGLQFLFEYFSETQRNKGNFPGRFSGRQFSNSRSEMNVSTLELGDSALYLCASSPGLAGTGELFFGEGSRLTVL.

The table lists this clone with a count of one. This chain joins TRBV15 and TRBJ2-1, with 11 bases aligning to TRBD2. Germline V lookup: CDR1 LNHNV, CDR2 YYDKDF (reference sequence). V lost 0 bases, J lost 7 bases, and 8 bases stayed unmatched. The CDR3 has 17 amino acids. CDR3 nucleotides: TGTGCCACCAGCAGAGATATAGCGGGAGGGCCGGGTAATGAGCAGTTCTTC. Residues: CATSRDIAGGPGNEQFF.

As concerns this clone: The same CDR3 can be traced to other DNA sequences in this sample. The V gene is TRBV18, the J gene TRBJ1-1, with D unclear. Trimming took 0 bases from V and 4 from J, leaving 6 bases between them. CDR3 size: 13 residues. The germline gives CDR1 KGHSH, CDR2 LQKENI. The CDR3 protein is CASSPPGSTEAFF. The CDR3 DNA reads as TGTGCCAGCTCACCACCAGGGAGCACTGAAGCTTTCTTT.

The CDR3 nucleotides are TGTGCCAGCAGCTTAGCGCGGGGTCCTGAGACCCAGTACTTC. Its translation: CASSLARGPETQYF. This chain uses TRBV7-8 with TRBJ2-5, with a weak D call TRBD2 (6 bases). The CDR3 is 14 amino acids. Trimming took 0 bases from V and 5 from J, leaving 10 bases between them. CDR1 is SGHVS and CDR2 is FQNEAQ in the germline V gene.

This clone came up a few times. CDR3 nucleotide sequence: TGTGCCAGCAGCGAGGAGGAGTACTACAATGAGCAGTTCTTC. Translation gives CASSEEEYYNEQFF. The genes are TRBV9 and TRBJ2-1; possibly TRBD2 for D (5 bases). CDR1 is SGDLS and CDR2 is YYNGEE in the germline V gene. There are 14 residues in the CDR3. Trimming stripped 3 bases from V and 3 bases from J, with 10 bases between.